This entry is about one TCR beta chain. Its antigen is not known. These data come from a study of monozygotic twins with inflammatory bowel disease. Germline V gene lookup returns CDR1 LGHNA and CDR2 YSLEER. This CDR3 region has 14 residues. Study-level results: People with IBD had fewer clonotypes in common with others than healthy twins did, especially with disease activity.

The input for each TCR library was around 3.5 ug of total RNA. Eight separate reactions per sample served to make cDNA. TCRdb re-called the 5' RACE reads and shows each CDR3 protein once, DNA omitted. In all, the sample yields approximately 340,000 distinct CDR3 sequences. Sequencing used blood. The clonotype comes from a human donor with ulcerative colitis or Crohn's disease, or a healthy co-twin of an affected twin (not recorded which). The chain links TRBV4-3 to TRBJ2-5. CDR3 amino acids: CASSQDRIQETQYF.